This TCR beta chain was sequenced for a study of T cell responses to AZD1222 COVID-19 vaccine. Germline CDR1 is SQVTM and CDR2 is ANQGSEA. With 6 bases clipped from V and 2 bases from J, the junction kept 4 bases outside the gene matches. The CDR3 spans 13 residues. This clone has a handful of counts. Its antigen remains unidentified. Findings and caveats of the study: The donors showed a predominance of white British ancestry and of females, with possible underestimation of clonal diversity.

The protocol was immunoSEQ multiplex PCR, while the TCRdb copy is restricted to in-frame clones and leaves out a portion. The sample lists roughly 130,000 clones, approximately 83% occurring once. The V and J genes are TRBV29-1 and TRBJ1-2, with 9 bases aligning to TRBD1. This sequence originates from an adult in good health. The sequencing used peripheral blood, collected on day 0 of AZD1222 vaccination. For the CDR3, the DNA is TGCAGCGTAGGACAGGGGTCAAACTATGGCTACACCTTC. It yields the protein CSVGQGSNYGYTF.